The 5 T cell receptor beta chains listed next were all sequenced from one sample in a study of OX40 agonist ivuxolimab in advanced cancers. Clones were read by immunoSEQ multiplex PCR, and TCRdb kept only the in-frame ones, dropping some. The table records over 40,000 clones, about 90% of them present only once. The source was CD4+ or CD8+ T cells sorted from blood, collected in a trial of the OX40 agonist ivuxolimab. The receptors derive from an adult with an advanced solid tumor such as melanoma, head and neck, liver or kidney cancer.

The chain uses TRBV6-6 and TRBJ2-3; no firm D call. With 10 bases removed from V and 5 bases from J, the gap between germline ends came to 10 bases. The CDR3 totals 11 residues. Germline V gives CDR1 MNHNY, CDR2 SVGAGI (reference sequence). Here the CDR3 reads CATVERDTQYF. In DNA, the CDR3 is TGTGCCACCGTGGAGAGAGATACGCAGTATTTT.

The V gene is TRBV7-2, the J gene TRBJ1-2, with a weak D call TRBD1 (6 bases). There are 16 residues in the CDR3. Germline CDR1 SGHTA, CDR2 FQGNSA. Trimming took 5 bases from V and 3 from J, leaving 19 bases between them. The CDR3 sequence is CASSHTTGMGDYGYTF. The DNA for the CDR3 is TGTGCCAGCAGCCATACAACAGGGATGGGGGACTATGGCTACACCTTC.

CDR3 region: CASSESGFLQSAEQFF. The CDR3, as DNA: TGTGCCAGCAGTGAGTCAGGCTTTCTACAATCTGCTGAGCAGTTCTTC. The rearrangement joins TRBV2 to TRBJ2-1, with D unresolved. CDR1 is SNHLY, CDR2 FYNNEI, per germline. The V end lost 3 bases, the J end lost 9 bases, and 21 bases lay between the germline ends. The CDR3 runs 16 residues.

The rearrangement joins TRBV7-3 to TRBJ2-1, with 11 nucleotides matching TRBD1. With V trimmed by 1 base and J by 9 bases, 8 bases remained unmatched. The CDR3 sequence is 16 residues long. Germline V gene data show CDR1 as SGHTA and CDR2 as FQGTGA. CDR3 sequence (DNA): TGTGCCAGCAGCTTAATGCCCGGGACAGGGGGTAGTGAGCAGTTCTTC. This translates into CASSLMPGTGGSEQFF.

The chain employs TRBV29-1 and TRBJ2-3; 7 positions agree with TRBD2. Germline-derived CDR1 and CDR2 are SQVTM and ANQGSEA. After removal of 5 bases from V and 1 base from J, the junction contained 3 bases not matched to a gene. CDR3 length equals 13 residues. As DNA, the CDR3 is TGCAGCGTTACTACTAGCGGCACAGATACGCAGTATTTT. Translating it yields CSVTTSGTDTQYF.